Listed below are T cell receptor beta chains from one sample, sequenced in a study of blood T cell repertoires in COVID-19. Profiling relied on immunoSEQ multiplex PCR, and the TCRdb table lists in-frame clones only, not all of them. The sample records a few hundred thousand clones, around 92% being singletons. The sample taken for sequencing was peripheral blood. The receptors come from a man aged 18 to 29 who had recovered from COVID-19. The CDR3 runs from the conserved cysteine through the conserved F or W. Fields, in order: D gene, V gene, J gene, clone size, CDR3 DNA, CDR3 protein. The D gene is left open where the match is weak. A clone size is listed for some rows: how often the clone was seen (once, few, many), or a class if it is expanded.

D: .; V: TRBV21-1; J: TRBJ2-7; size: .; DNA: TGTGCCAGGAACCGGGACAGCTCCTACGAGCAGTACTTC; CDR3: CARNRDSSYEQYF
D: .; V: TRBV6-1; J: TRBJ1-2; size: .; DNA: TGTGCCAGCAGTGAACTGGGGCAGTCGGACTATGGCTACACCTTC; CDR3: CASSELGQSDYGYTF
D: TRBD2; V: TRBV10-3; J: TRBJ2-2; size: .; DNA: TGTGCCATCAGAAGACTAGCGACGAACACCGGGGAGCTGTTTTTT; CDR3: CAIRRLATNTGELFF
D: .; V: TRBV28; J: TRBJ2-3; size: .; DNA: TGTGCCAGCAGCACTCCTTCCGCAAGTCCAGATACGCAGTATTTT; CDR3: CASSTPSASPDTQYF
D: .; V: TRBV4-1; J: TRBJ2-3; size: .; DNA: TGCGCCAGCAGCCAAGGGGGGCGGAGCACAGATACGCAGTATTTT; CDR3: CASSQGGRSTDTQYF
D: .; V: TRBV7-3; J: TRBJ1-1; size: .; DNA: TGTGCCAGCAGCTTAACTGGGGGCTCGGGCACTGAAGCTTTCTTT; CDR3: CASSLTGGSGTEAFF
D: TRBD1; V: TRBV27; J: TRBJ1-4; size: .; DNA: TGTGCCAGCAGCCATGACAGGGGTGGTAATGAAAAACTGTTTTTT; CDR3: CASSHDRGGNEKLFF
D: TRBD1; V: TRBV7-2; J: TRBJ2-3; size: .; DNA: TGTGCCAGCAGCTCCACAGGGGTAGATACGCAGTATTTT; CDR3: CASSSTGVDTQYF
D: TRBD1; V: TRBV5-1; J: TRBJ2-7; size: .; DNA: TGCGCCAGCAGCAAGGGGACAGGGAACTACGAGCAGTACTTC; CDR3: CASSKGTGNYEQYF
D: .; V: TRBV29-1; J: TRBJ2-5; size: .; DNA: TGCAGCGTTGAGGTAACAGGAGAAGAGACCCAGTACTTC; CDR3: CSVEVTGEETQYF
D: .; V: TRBV14; J: TRBJ1-1; size: .; DNA: TGTGCCAGCAGCCAAGTGGGGGCTCGCGCTTTCTTT; CDR3: CASSQVGARAFF
D: TRBD1; V: TRBV5-1; J: TRBJ2-3; size: .; DNA: TGCGCCAGCAGCCCCTGGACAGGGGGCACAGATACGCAGTATTTT; CDR3: CASSPWTGGTDTQYF
D: TRBD1; V: TRBV9; J: TRBJ1-1; size: few; DNA: TGTGCCAGCAGCGTAGGGACAGGGGGCTTTAAGACTGAAGCTTTCTTT; CDR3: CASSVGTGGFKTEAFF
D: .; V: TRBV18; J: TRBJ2-7; size: .; DNA: TGTGCCAGCTCACCGCGCGACAGCCCCCTCTCCTACGAGCAGTACTTC; CDR3: CASSPRDSPLSYEQYF
D: TRBD2; V: TRBV27; J: TRBJ2-1; size: .; DNA: TGTGCCAGCAGTTTCTCATCGGCTAGCGGGAGAAATGAGCAGTTCTTC; CDR3: CASSFSSASGRNEQFF
D: TRBD1; V: TRBV4-1; J: TRBJ2-1; size: .; DNA: TGCGCCAGCAGCCAAGTGAACAGGGGGGATAACAATGAGCAGTTCTTC; CDR3: CASSQVNRGDNNEQFF
D: TRBD1; V: TRBV4-1; J: TRBJ1-2; size: once; DNA: TGCGCCAGCAGCCACCAACCAGGGGGACCTAACTATGGCTACACCTTC; CDR3: CASSHQPGGPNYGYTF
D: TRBD1; V: TRBV12-3/TRBV12-4; J: TRBJ2-5; size: once; DNA: TGTGCCAGCAGACTGACAGGGGAGACCCAGTACTTC; CDR3: CASRLTGETQYF
D: .; V: TRBV3-1/TRBV3-2; J: TRBJ1-2; size: .; DNA: TGTGCCAGCAGCCACGGGGGTTATGACGGCTACACCTTC; CDR3: CASSHGGYDGYTF
D: .; V: TRBV10-3; J: TRBJ1-1; size: .; DNA: TGTGCCATCAGTGAGCGTACAGGGGAAGCTTTCTTT; CDR3: CAISERTGEAFF
D: .; V: TRBV19; J: TRBJ1-6; size: .; DNA: TGTGCCAGTAGTATGGGGCCCACTTGGGGTTCACCCCTCCACTTT; CDR3: CASSMGPTWGSPLHF
D: TRBD2; V: TRBV5-1; J: TRBJ2-3; size: .; DNA: TGCGCCAGCAGCACTAGCGCAGCCACAGATACGCAGTATTTT; CDR3: CASSTSAATDTQYF
D: TRBD1; V: TRBV6-4; J: TRBJ2-3; size: .; DNA: TGTGCCAGCAGCCAAACAGGGGGTCCACGACCAGATACGCAGTATTTT; CDR3: CASSQTGGPRPDTQYF
D: .; V: TRBV19; J: TRBJ2-2; size: .; DNA: TGTGCCAGTAGTGCCGTAGACAGACAGACCGGGGAGCTGTTTTTT; CDR3: CASSAVDRQTGELFF
D: .; V: TRBV6-5; J: TRBJ1-5; size: .; DNA: TGTGCCAGCAGGAAGACAGACACCCCGAATCAGCCCCAGCATTTT; CDR3: CASRKTDTPNQPQHF
D: TRBD1; V: TRBV27; J: TRBJ1-2; size: .; DNA: TGTGCCAGCAGTTTATCAGGGACAGGGGTAGTGGGCTATGGCTACACCTTC; CDR3: CASSLSGTGVVGYGYTF
D: TRBD2; V: TRBV19; J: TRBJ2-1; size: .; DNA: TGTGCCAGTAGTCATAGCGGGGGGGCTAATGAGCAGTTCTTC; CDR3: CASSHSGGANEQFF